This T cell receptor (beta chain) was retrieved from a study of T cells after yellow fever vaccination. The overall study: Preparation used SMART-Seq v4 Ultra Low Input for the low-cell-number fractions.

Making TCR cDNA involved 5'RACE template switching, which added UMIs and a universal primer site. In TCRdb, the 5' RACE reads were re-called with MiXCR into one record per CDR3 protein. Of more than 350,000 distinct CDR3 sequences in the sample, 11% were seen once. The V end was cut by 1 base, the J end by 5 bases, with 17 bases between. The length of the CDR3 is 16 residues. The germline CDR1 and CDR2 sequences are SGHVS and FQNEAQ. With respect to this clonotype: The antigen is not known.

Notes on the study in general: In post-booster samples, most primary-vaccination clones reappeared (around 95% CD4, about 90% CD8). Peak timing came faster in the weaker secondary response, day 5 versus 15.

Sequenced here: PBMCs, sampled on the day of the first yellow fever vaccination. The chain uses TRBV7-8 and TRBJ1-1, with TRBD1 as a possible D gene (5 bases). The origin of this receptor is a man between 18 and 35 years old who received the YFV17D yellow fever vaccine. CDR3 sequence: CASSLVGAWGTTEAFF. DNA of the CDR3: TGTGCCAGCAGCTTAGTTGGGGCGTGGGGGACGACTGAAGCTTTCTTT.